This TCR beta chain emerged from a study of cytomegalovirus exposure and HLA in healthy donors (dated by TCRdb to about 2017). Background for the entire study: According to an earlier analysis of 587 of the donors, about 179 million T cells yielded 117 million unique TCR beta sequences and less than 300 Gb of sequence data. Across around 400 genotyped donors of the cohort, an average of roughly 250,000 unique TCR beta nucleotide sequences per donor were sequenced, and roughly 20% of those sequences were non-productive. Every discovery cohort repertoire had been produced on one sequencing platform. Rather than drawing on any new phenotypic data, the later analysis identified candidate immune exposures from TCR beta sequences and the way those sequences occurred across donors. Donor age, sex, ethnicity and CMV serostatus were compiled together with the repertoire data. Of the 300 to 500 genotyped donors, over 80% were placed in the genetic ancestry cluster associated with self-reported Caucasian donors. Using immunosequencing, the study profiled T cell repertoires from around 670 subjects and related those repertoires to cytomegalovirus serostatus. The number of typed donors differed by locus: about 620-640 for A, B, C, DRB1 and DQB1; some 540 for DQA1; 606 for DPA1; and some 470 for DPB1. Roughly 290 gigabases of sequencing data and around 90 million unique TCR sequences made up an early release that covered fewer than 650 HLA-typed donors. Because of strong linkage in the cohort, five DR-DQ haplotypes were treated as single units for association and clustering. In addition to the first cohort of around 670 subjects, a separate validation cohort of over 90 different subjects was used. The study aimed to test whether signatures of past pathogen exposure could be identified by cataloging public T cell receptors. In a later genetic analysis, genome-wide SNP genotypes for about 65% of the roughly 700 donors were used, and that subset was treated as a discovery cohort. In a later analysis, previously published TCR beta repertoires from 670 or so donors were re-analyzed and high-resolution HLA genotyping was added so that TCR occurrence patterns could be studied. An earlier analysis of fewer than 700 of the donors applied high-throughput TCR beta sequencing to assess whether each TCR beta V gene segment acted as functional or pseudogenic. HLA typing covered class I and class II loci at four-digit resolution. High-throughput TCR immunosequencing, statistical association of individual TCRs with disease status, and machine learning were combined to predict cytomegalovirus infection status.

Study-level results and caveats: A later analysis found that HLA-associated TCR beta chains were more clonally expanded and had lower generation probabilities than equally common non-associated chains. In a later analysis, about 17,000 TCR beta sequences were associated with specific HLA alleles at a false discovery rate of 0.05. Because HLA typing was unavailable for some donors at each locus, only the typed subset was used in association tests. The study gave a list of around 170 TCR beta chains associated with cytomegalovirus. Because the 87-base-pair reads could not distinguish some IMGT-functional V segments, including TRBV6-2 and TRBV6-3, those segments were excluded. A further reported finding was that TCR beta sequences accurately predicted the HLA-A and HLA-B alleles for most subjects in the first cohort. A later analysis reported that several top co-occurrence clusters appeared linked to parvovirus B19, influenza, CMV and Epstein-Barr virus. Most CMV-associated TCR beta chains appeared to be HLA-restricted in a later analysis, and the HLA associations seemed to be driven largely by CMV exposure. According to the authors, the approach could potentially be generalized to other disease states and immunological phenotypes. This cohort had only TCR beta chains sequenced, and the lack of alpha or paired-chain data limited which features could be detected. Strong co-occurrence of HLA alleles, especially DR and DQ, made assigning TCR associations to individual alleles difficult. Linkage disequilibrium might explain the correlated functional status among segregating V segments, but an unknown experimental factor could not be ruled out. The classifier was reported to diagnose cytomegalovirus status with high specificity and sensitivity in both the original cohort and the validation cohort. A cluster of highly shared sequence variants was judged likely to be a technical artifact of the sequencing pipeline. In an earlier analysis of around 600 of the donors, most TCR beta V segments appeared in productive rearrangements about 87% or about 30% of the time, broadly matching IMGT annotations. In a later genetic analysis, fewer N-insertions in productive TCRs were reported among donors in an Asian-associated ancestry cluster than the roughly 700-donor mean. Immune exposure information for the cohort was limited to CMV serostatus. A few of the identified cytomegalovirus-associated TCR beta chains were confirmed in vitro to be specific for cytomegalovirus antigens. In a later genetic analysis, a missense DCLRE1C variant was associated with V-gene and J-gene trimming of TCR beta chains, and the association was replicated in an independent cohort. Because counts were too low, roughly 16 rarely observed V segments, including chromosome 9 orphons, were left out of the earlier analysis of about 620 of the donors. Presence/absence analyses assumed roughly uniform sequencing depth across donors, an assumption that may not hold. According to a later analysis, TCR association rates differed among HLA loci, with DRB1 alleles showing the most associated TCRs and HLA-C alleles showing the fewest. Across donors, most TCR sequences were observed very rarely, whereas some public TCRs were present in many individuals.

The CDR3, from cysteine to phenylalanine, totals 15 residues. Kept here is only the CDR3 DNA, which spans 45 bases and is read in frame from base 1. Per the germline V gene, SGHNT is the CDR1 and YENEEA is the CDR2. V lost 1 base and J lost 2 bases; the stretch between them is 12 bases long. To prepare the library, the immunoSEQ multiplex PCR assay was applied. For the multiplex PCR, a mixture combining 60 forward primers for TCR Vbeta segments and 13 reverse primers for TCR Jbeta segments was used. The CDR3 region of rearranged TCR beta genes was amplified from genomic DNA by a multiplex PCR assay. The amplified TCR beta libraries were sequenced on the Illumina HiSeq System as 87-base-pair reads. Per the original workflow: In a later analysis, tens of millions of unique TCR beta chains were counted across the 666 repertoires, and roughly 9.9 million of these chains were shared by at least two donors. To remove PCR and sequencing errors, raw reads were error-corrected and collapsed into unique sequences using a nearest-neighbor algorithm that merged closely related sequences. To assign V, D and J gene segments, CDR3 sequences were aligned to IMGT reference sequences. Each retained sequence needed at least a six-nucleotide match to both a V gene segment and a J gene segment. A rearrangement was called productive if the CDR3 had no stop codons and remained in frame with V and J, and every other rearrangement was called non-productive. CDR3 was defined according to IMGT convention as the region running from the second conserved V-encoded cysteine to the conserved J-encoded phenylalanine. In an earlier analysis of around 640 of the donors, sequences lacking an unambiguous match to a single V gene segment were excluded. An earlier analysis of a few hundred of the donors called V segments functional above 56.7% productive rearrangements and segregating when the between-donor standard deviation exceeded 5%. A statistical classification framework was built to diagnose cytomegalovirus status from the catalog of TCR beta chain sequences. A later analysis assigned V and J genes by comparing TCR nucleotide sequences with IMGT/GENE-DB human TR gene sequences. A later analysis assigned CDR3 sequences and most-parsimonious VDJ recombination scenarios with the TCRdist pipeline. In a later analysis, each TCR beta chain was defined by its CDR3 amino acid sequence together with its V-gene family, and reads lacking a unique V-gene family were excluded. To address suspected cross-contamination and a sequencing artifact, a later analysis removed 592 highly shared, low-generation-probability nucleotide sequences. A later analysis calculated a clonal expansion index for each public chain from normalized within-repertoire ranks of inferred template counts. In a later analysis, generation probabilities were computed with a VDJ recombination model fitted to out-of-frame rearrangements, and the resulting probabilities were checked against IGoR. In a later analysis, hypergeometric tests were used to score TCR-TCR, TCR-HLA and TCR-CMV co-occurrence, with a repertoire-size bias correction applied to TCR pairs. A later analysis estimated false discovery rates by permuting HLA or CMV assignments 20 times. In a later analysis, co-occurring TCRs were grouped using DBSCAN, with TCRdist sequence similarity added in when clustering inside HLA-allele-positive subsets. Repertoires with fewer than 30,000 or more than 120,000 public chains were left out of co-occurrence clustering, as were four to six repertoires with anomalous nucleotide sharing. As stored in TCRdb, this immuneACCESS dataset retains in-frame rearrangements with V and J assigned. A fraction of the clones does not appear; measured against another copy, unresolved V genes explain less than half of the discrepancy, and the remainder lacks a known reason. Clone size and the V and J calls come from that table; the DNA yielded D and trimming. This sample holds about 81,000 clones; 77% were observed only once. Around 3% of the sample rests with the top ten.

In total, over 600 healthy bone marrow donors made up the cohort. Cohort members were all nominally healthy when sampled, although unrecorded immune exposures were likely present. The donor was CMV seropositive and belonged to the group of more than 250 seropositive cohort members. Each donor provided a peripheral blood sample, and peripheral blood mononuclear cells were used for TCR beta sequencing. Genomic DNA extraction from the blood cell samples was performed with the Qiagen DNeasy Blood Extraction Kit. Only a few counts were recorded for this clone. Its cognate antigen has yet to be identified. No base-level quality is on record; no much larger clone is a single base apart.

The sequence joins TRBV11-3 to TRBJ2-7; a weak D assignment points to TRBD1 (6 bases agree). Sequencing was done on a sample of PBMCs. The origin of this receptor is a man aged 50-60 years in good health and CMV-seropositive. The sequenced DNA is TGTGCCAGCAGCTTAGTTTCGACAGGAGCCTACGAGCAGTACTTC. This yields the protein CASSLVSTGAYEQYF.